Below are 4 T cell receptor beta chains sequenced from a single sample in a study of blood T cell repertoires in COVID-19. Generated by immunoSEQ multiplex PCR, the TCRdb table keeps only in-frame clones and is missing some. This sample carries 250,000 to 300,000 clones, approximately 85% of them seen once, and the ten largest clones take roughly 4.6%. Sequencing was performed on peripheral blood. The source of these receptors is a man aged 50-59 years with active or convalescent COVID-19.

The chain recombines TRBV7-2 with TRBJ2-5, with a tentative D call TRBD2 (6 bases). CDR3 length: 15 amino acids. Between the trimmed V and J ends, which lost 1 base and 5 bases, there was a span of 14 bases. Germline V CDR1 and CDR2: SGHTA, FQGNSA. The CDR3 is CASSLGRGMGETQYF. The DNA of the CDR3 is TGTGCCAGCAGCTTAGGTCGGGGGATGGGGGAGACCCAGTACTTC.

The chain has TRBV25-1 and TRBJ2-7; 10 nucleotides match TRBD1. The CDR3 totals 14 residues. From germline, CDR1 is MGHDK and CDR2 SYGVNS. J was trimmed by 7 bases and V by 4 bases; bases with no gene match: 7. The CDR3 region is CASSGRDRGREQYF. CDR3 bases: TGTGCCAGCAGTGGCCGGGACAGGGGACGGGAGCAGTACTTC.

The chain has TRBV19 and TRBJ2-1; TRBD2 might be the D (5 bases). The CDR3 loop spans 16 amino acids. Germline lookup yields CDR1 LNHDA and CDR2 SQIVND (reference sequence). Trimming took off 5 bases at V and 0 bases at J, with 14 bases between the two ends. CDR3 residues: CASSPRLPSSYNEQFF. The CDR3 DNA follows: TGTGCCAGTAGTCCCAGACTACCAAGCTCCTACAATGAGCAGTTCTTC. Combining the CDR3 with reference TRBV19 and TRBJ2-1 gives the whole variable domain DGGITQSPKYLFRKEGQNVTLSCEQNLNHDAMYWYRQDPGQGLRLIYYSQIVNDFQKGDIAEGYSVSREKKESFPLTVTSAQKNPTAFYLCASSPRLPSSYNEQFFGPGTRLTVL.

This sequence joins TRBV5-6 and TRBJ2-7, with D perhaps matching TRBD2 (5 bases). The CDR3 covers 13 residues. With 2 bases removed from V and 6 bases from J, the gap between germline ends came to 12 bases. From germline, CDR1 is SGHDT and CDR2 YYEEEE. CDR3 coding DNA: TGTGCCAGCAGCTTAGTAGCGAAGCGCGAGCAGTACTTC. Residues: CASSLVAKREQYF. The full variable domain, its missing parts supplied by reference TRBV5-6 and TRBJ2-7, is DAGVTQSPTHLIKTRGQQVTLRCSPKSGHDTVSWYQQALGQGPQFIFQYYEEEERQRGNFPDRFSGHQFPNYSSELNVNALLLGDSALYLCASSLVAKREQYFGPGTRLTVT.